The 27 T cell receptor beta chains below come from one sample, sequenced in a study of T cell responses to AZD1222 COVID-19 vaccine. Using immunoSEQ multiplex PCR, the repertoire was profiled, and TCRdb retains in-frame clones only, with some absent. The top ten hold just under 9.5% of the sample, which has about 120,000 clones, approximately 85% seen once. The source was peripheral blood, collected on day 0 of AZD1222 vaccination. The receptors stem from an adult in good health.

This rearrangement joins TRBV10-3 to TRBJ2-1; TRBD2 matches at 8 bases. The CDR3 sequence is 12 residues long. The J segment lost 7 bases and the V segment lost 10 bases, leaving 6 bases of the junction unmatched. Per germline, CDR1 ENHRY and CDR2 SYGVKD. This CDR3 is CANGREGNEQFF. Written as DNA, the CDR3 is TGTGCCAACGGGAGGGAAGGGAATGAGCAGTTCTTC.

V is TRBV2 and J is TRBJ1-1; D is uncertain. CDR3 size: 14 residues. Germline V gene sequence: CDR1 SNHLY, CDR2 FYNNEI. Trimming shortened V by 4 bases and J by 1 base, and 10 bases separated the two germline ends. DNA of the CDR3: TGTGCCAGCAGTGTCGGGGAGGGGAACACTGAAGCTTTCTTT. This encodes CASSVGEGNTEAFF.

The CDR3 DNA sequence: TGCGCCAGCAGCCAGCTTGTCGCCGGGACTAGCTCTAAAACAGATACGCAGTATTTT. Translation gives CASSQLVAGTSSKTDTQYF. The rearrangement joins TRBV4-3 to TRBJ2-3; TRBD2 matches at 9 bases. The ends lost 3 bases at V and 3 bases at J; junction bases unmatched: 16. Germline V gene lookup returns CDR1 LGHNA and CDR2 YSLEER. There are 19 residues in the CDR3.

The rearrangement links TRBV15 to TRBJ1-3; TRBD1 agrees at 11 bases. CDR3 size: 17 residues. Germline V lookup: CDR1 LNHNV, CDR2 YYDKDF (reference sequence). With V trimmed by 6 bases and J by 2 bases, 9 bases remained unmatched. The CDR3 DNA reads as TGTGCCACCAGAAGACCGGGACAGGGGGAAACTGGAAACACCATATATTTT. It yields the protein CATRRPGQGETGNTIYF.

The J gene is TRBJ2-1, the V gene TRBV27; 7 positions match TRBD1. The CDR3 length is 12 residues. Per germline, CDR1 MNHEY and CDR2 SMNVEV (reference sequence). With V trimmed by 5 bases and J by 7 bases, 2 bases remained unmatched. The CDR3: CASSARGNEQFF. For the CDR3, the DNA is TGTGCCAGCAGTGCCAGGGGGAATGAGCAGTTCTTC.

This clone was detected once. The rearrangement joins TRBV6-5 to TRBJ1-3; D uncertain. V was clipped by 6 bases and J by 1 base, with 13 bases between them. This CDR3 comprises 15 residues. Germline V gives CDR1 MNHEY, CDR2 SVGAGI. CDR3 DNA sequence: TGTGCCAGCAGCCGATCCGTGACGTCTGGAAACACCATATATTTT. It is translated as CASSRSVTSGNTIYF.

The chain recombines TRBV5-1 with TRBJ1-6; D might be TRBD1 (6 bases). Germline lookup yields CDR1 SGHRS and CDR2 YFSETQ. This CDR3 region has 13 residues. V was shortened by 0 bases and J by 14 bases, with 12 bases between the two germline ends. The CDR3 bases are TGCGCCAGCAGCTTGGAGACAGGTTTCACCCTCCACTTT. This encodes CASSLETGFTLHF.

This clone came up once. The chain recombines TRBV27 with TRBJ2-7; 8 nucleotides agree with TRBD2. The CDR3 covers 16 residues. Germline values: CDR1 MNHEY, CDR2 SMNVEV (reference sequence). The junction had 8 bases not matched to a gene; V was cut back by 1 base and J by 3 bases. The chain's CDR3 is CASSLFGTRNIYEQYF. The CDR3 bases are TGTGCCAGCAGTTTATTTGGGACTAGGAATATCTACGAGCAGTACTTC.

The chain joins TRBV2 to TRBJ1-3, with 8 bases fitting TRBD1. Trimming at V came to 6 bases and at J to 0 bases, leaving 7 bases not matched to a gene. The CDR3 loop spans 16 amino acids. Germline lookup yields CDR1 SNHLY and CDR2 FYNNEI. The CDR3 DNA reads TGTGCCAGCAGAGACGACAGGGGCTTCTCTGGAAACACCATATATTTT. This encodes CASRDDRGFSGNTIYF.

The chain couples TRBV6-5 to TRBJ2-3; perhaps TRBD1 as D (6 bases). With 2 bases removed from V and 2 bases from J, the gap between germline ends came to 11 bases. CDR3 length: 15 amino acids. Germline assignment: CDR1 MNHEY and CDR2 SVGAGI. The CDR3 DNA reads as TGTGCCAGCAGTTACACCAGGGACACCACAGATACGCAGTATTTT. Translation: CASSYTRDTTDTQYF.

This chain connects TRBV3-1 (or the pseudogene TRBV3-2) to TRBJ2-7; 7 bases agree with TRBD2. The CDR3 totals 13 residues. With 6 bases clipped from V and 0 bases from J, the junction kept 2 bases outside the gene matches. In germline, CDR1 is LGHDT, CDR2 YNNKEL (reference sequence). The CDR3 spells CASSLAGSYEQYF. In nucleotides, the CDR3 is TGTGCCAGCAGTTTAGCGGGCTCCTACGAGCAGTACTTC.

The chain combines TRBV24-1 with TRBJ2-1; D possibly corresponds to TRBD2 (7 bases). Germline assignment: CDR1 KGHDR and CDR2 SFDVKD. The germline V and J ends were trimmed by 5 bases and 0 bases, with 13 bases remaining between them. The CDR3 sequence is 16 residues long. In nucleotides, the CDR3 is TGTGCCACCAGTGGGGGGGGCTACGGCTCCTACAATGAGCAGTTCTTC. Translating it yields CATSGGGYGSYNEQFF.

The CDR3 loop reads CASRRGQENTEAFF. In DNA, the CDR3 is TGTGCCAGCAGGAGGGGACAGGAGAACACTGAAGCTTTCTTT. This chain links TRBV2 with TRBJ1-1; 8 bases fit TRBD1. The CDR3 loop spans 14 amino acids. J lost 1 base, V lost 6 bases, and 4 bases had no gene match. Germline CDR1 SNHLY, CDR2 FYNNEI. The variable domain in full, completed from reference TRBV2 and TRBJ1-1, reads EPEVTQTPSHQVTQMGQEVILRCVPISNHLYFYWYRQILGQKVEFLVSFYNNEISEKSEIFDDQFSVERPDGSNFTLKIRSTKLEDSAMYFCASRRGQENTEAFFGQGTRLTVV.

V gene TRBV27 combines with J gene TRBJ2-3, with a possible D match to TRBD1 (6 bases). With 2 bases removed from V and 0 bases from J, the gap between germline ends came to 12 bases. From germline, CDR1 is MNHEY and CDR2 SMNVEV (reference sequence). The CDR3 totals 16 residues. CDR3 DNA sequence: TGTGCCAGCAGTTTAAAGGGCAGGGGTAGCACAGATACGCAGTATTTT. It specifies CASSLKGRGSTDTQYF.

This chain joins TRBV7-8 and TRBJ2-5; the match to TRBD2 covers 13 bases. Germline-derived CDR1 and CDR2 are SGHVS and FQNEAQ. The V segment lost 4 bases and the J segment 1 base; nucleotides outside the gene matches: 3. This CDR3 has 16 residues. CDR3 residues: CASSSRLAGGQETQYF. CDR3 DNA sequence: TGTGCCAGCAGCTCCCGACTAGCGGGGGGCCAAGAGACCCAGTACTTC.

DNA for the CDR3: TGTGCCAGCAGTTATGGCAGGGGTGAGAACACTGAAGCTTTCTTT. This translates into CASSYGRGENTEAFF. The genes are TRBV6-6 and TRBJ1-1, with D maybe TRBD1 (6 bases). The CDR3 loop spans 15 amino acids. Germline CDR1 reads MNHNY; CDR2 reads SVGAGI (reference sequence). The V gene lost 3 bases and the J gene lost 1 base, with 12 bases spanning the gap.

The chain combines TRBV5-1 with TRBJ1-2; possibly TRBD1 for D (6 bases). V was pared by 0 bases and J by 5 bases, with 8 bases between. The CDR3 has 13 residues. Per germline, CDR1 SGHRS and CDR2 YFSETQ. The CDR3 bases are TGCGCCAGCAGCTTGGACAGGGAGTATGGCTACACCTTC. Translation gives CASSLDREYGYTF.

The chain uses TRBV6-1 and TRBJ2-7, with 9 bases fitting TRBD1. Trimming cost V 3 bases and J 3 bases; bases outside gene matches: 9. The CDR3 totals 16 residues. Germline CDR1 and CDR2: MNHNS and SASEGT. CDR3 DNA sequence: TGTGCCAGCAGTGAGATATCGACAGGGGGAATCTACGAGCAGTACTTC. As protein: CASSEISTGGIYEQYF.

A few counts support this clone. This sequence joins TRBV21-1 and TRBJ2-7; TRBD1, the table's D call, was not compared with the DNA. TRBV21-1 is noted as a pseudogene. This CDR3 spans 13 amino acids. CDR3 sequence (DNA): TGTGCCAGCAGCAAAGAGGGGGACTACGAGCAGTACTTC. Amino acids: CASSKEGDYEQYF.

Remarks on this clone: This CDR3 is also generated by other DNA sequences in the sample. V is TRBV19 and J is TRBJ1-1; tentatively, D is TRBD1 (5 bases). The CDR3 length is 13 residues. From germline, CDR1 is LNHDA and CDR2 SQIVND (reference sequence). V was trimmed by 6 bases and J by 1 base, leaving 9 bases between them. In DNA form, the CDR3 reads TGTGCCAGTAGCTGGACAAGGAACACTGAAGCTTTCTTT. Its translation: CASSWTRNTEAFF.

The chain carries TRBV5-1 and TRBJ2-7, with D possibly TRBD1 on 5 matching bases. CDR1 is SGHRS and CDR2 is YFSETQ in the germline V gene. The CDR3 spans 14 residues. The V end was cut by 2 bases, the J end by 0 bases, with 9 bases between. Here the CDR3 reads CASSFGADSYEQYF. The CDR3 DNA reads TGCGCCAGCAGCTTTGGGGCGGACTCCTACGAGCAGTACTTC.

This clone was detected only a few times. This chain links TRBV7-2 with TRBJ1-3; tentative D call: TRBD1 (5 bases). CDR1 SGHTA and CDR2 FQGNSA come from the germline V gene. The CDR3 is made up of 14 amino acids. Trimming took 5 bases from V and 4 from J, leaving 12 bases between them. DNA of the CDR3: TGTGCCAGCAGCACTCAGGGAGTAGGAAACACCATATATTTT. Protein product: CASSTQGVGNTIYF. The whole variable domain, filled in from reference TRBV7-2 and TRBJ1-3, reads GAGVSQSPSNKVTEKGKDVELRCDPISGHTALYWYRQSLGQGLEFLIYFQGNSAPDKSGLPSDRFSAERTGGSVSTLTIQRTQQEDSAVYLCASSTQGVGNTIYFGEGSWLTVV.

The rearrangement uses TRBV7-2 and TRBJ1-2, with unresolved D. The CDR3 length is 11 residues. Germline V gene lookup returns CDR1 SGHTA and CDR2 FQGNSA. The V gene lost 2 bases and the J gene lost 8 bases, with 6 bases spanning the gap. The CDR3 loop is CASSLTQGYTF. In DNA form, the CDR3 reads TGTGCCAGCAGCTTAACTCAGGGCTACACCTTC.

The DNA for the CDR3 is TGCGCCAGCAGCCAAGGACAGGGGGCGGCAGATACGCAGTATTTT. Its protein product is CASSQGQGAADTQYF. This chain uses TRBV4-3 with TRBJ2-3; 10 nucleotides agree with TRBD1. Germline assignment: CDR1 LGHNA and CDR2 YSLEER. V shed 1 base, J shed 4 bases, and the junction held 2 bases outside the gene matches. The CDR3 length is 15 residues.

This clone was detected a few times. The rearrangement uses TRBV12-3 or TRBV12-4 and TRBJ2-3, with a tentative D call TRBD2 (6 bases). The CDR3 runs 13 residues. The V end lost 7 bases, the J end lost 2 bases, and 10 bases lay between the germline ends. Written as DNA, the CDR3 is TGTGCCAGCAATGGAGGGGTCACAGATACGCAGTATTTT. This encodes CASNGGVTDTQYF.

The chain combines TRBV7-6 with TRBJ2-1; D possibly corresponds to TRBD1 (6 bases). The V and J ends lost 4 bases and 6 bases respectively, with 19 bases between them. Germline CDR1 SGHVS, CDR2 FNYEAQ. This CDR3 has 16 residues. The CDR3, as DNA: TGTGCCAGCAGCTCCCGAACAGGGTGGGAAAGCAATGAGCAGTTCTTC. This sequence encodes CASSSRTGWESNEQFF.

The V and J genes are TRBV12-3 or TRBV12-4 and TRBJ2-2, with 8 bases lining up with TRBD2. Losses at the gene ends were 3 bases for V and 7 bases for J; bases not matched to a gene: 1. The CDR3 has 13 residues. The CDR3 spells CASSLAGGGELFF. The CDR3 coding sequence is TGTGCCAGCAGTTTGGCGGGAGGCGGGGAGCTGTTTTTT.